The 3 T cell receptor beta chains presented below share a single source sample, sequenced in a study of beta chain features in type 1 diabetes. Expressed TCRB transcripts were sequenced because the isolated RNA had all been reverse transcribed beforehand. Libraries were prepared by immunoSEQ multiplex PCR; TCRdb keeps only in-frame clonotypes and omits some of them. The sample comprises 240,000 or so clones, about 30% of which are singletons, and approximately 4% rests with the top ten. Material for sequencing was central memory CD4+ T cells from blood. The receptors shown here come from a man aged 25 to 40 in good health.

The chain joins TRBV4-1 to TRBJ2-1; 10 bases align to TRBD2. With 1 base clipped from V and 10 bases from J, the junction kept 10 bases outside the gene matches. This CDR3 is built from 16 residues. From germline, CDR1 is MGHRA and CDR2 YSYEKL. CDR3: CASSQAAASGSREQFF. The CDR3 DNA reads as TGCGCCAGCAGCCAAGCGGCGGCTAGCGGGAGTAGGGAGCAGTTCTTC.

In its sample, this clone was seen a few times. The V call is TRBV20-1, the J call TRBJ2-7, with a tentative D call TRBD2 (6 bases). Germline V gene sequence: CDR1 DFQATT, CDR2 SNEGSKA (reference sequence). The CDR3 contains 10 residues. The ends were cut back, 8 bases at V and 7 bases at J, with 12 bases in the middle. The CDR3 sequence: CSTVAGEQYF. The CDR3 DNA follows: TGCAGTACGGTCGCGGGGGAGCAGTACTTC.

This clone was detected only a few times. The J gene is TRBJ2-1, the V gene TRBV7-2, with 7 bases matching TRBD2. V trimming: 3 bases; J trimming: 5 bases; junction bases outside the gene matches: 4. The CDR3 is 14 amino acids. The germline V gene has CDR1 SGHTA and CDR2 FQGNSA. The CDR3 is CASSFQRGDNEQFF. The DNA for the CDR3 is TGTGCCAGCAGCTTTCAGCGGGGCGACAATGAGCAGTTCTTC.